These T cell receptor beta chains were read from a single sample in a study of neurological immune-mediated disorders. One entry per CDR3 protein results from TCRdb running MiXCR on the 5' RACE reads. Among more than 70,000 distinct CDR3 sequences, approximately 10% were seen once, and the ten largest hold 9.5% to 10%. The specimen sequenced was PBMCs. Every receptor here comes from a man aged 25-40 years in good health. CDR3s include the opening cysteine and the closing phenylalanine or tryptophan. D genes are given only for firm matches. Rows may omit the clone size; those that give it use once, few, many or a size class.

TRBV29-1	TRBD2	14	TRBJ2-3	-	CSVVAGASSDTQYF	TGCAGCGTTGTGGCGGGAGCCAGCTCAGATACGCAGTATTTT
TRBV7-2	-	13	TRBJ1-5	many	CASSLGPGQPQHF	TGTGCCAGCAGCTTAGGCCCGGGCCAGCCCCAGCATTTT
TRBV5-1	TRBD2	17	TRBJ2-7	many	CASSLPLASGSTYEQYF	TGCGCCAGCAGCTTGCCCCTAGCTAGCGGGAGTACTTACGAGCAGTACTTC
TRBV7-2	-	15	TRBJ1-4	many	CASSRKVATNEKLFF	TGTGCCAGCAGCCGAAAGGTTGCAACTAATGAAAAACTGTTTTTT
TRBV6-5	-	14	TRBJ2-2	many	CASSLGFNTGELFF	TGTGCCAGCAGTTTGGGTTTTAACACCGGGGAGCTGTTTTTT
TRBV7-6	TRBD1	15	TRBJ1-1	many	CASSLGGQGITEAFF	TGTGCCAGCAGCTTAGGGGGACAGGGCATCACTGAAGCTTTCTTT
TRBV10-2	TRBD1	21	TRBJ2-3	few	CASSPSLAQTGGAHWKYTQYF	TGCGCCAGCAGCCCCTCCCTCGCTCAGACAGGGGGCGCGCATTGGAAATATACGCAGTATTTT
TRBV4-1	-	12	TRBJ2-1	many	CASSGRDNEQFF	TGCGCCAGCAGCGGCCGTGACAATGAGCAGTTCTTC
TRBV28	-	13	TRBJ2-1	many	CASKKLARDEQFF	TGTGCCAGCAAGAAACTAGCTCGCGATGAGCAGTTCTTC
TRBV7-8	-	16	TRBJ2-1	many	CASSLGRLVSNNEQFF	TGTGCCAGCAGCTTAGGGCGACTAGTTTCGAACAATGAGCAGTTCTTC
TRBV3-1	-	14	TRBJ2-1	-	CASSQVSGINEQFF	TGTGCCAGCAGCCAAGTATCCGGTATCAATGAGCAGTTCTTC
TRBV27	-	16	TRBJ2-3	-	CASSLLGATSTDTQYF	TGTGCCAGCAGCCTTCTAGGGGCAACAAGCACAGATACGCAGTATTTT
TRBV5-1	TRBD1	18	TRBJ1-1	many	CASSLGYAQGQADTEAFF	TGCGCCAGCAGCTTGGGGTATGCACAGGGGCAAGCGGACACTGAAGCTTTCTTT
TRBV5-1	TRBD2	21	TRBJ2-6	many	CASSLADVIAGEFAGANVLTF	TGCGCCAGCAGCTTGGCGGATGTGATAGCGGGAGAATTCGCTGGGGCCAACGTCCTGACTTTC
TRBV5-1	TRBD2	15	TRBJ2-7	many	CASSWTSGESYEQYF	TGCGCCAGCAGCTGGACTAGCGGAGAGAGCTACGAGCAGTACTTC
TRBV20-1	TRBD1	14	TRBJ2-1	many	CSSSPGQGTVGQFF	TGCAGTTCAAGTCCGGGACAGGGGACGGTGGGGCAGTTCTTC
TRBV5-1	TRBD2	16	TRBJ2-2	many	CASSWGLAAYTGELFF	TGCGCCAGCAGCTGGGGACTAGCGGCCTACACCGGGGAGCTGTTTTTT
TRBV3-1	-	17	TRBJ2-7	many	CASSLFAQGPSSYEQYF	TGTGCCAGCAGTCTATTCGCGCAGGGGCCAAGTTCCTACGAGCAGTACTTC
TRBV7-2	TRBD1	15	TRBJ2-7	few	CASSLDSTGGGEQYF	TGTGCCAGCAGCTTAGATTCGACAGGGGGCGGCGAGCAGTACTTC
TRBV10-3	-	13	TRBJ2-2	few	CAISGTEAGELFF	TGTGCCATCAGTGGCACAGAGGCCGGGGAGCTGTTTTTT
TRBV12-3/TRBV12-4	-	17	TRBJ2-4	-	CASSTPQGTAAKNIQYF	TGTGCCAGCAGTACCCCCCAAGGGACGGCTGCCAAAAACATTCAGTACTTC
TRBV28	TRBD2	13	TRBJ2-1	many	CAVREGTYNEQFF	TGTGCCGTCCGGGAGGGCACCTACAATGAGCAGTTCTTC
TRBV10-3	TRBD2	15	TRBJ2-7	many	CAISDSGRTVNEQYF	TGTGCCATCAGCGATAGCGGGAGGACGGTAAACGAGCAGTACTTC
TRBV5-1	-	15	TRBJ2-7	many	CASSTSPTSSYEQYF	TGCGCCAGCAGCACCAGCCCAACGAGCTCCTACGAGCAGTACTTC
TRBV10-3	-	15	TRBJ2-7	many	CAISERGTPSPKQYF	TGTGCCATCAGTGAGCGAGGTACCCCTTCACCCAAGCAGTACTTC
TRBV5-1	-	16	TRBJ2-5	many	CASSSLFRELRETQYF	TGCGCCAGCAGCTCCTTATTTCGGGAGCTGAGGGAGACCCAGTACTTC
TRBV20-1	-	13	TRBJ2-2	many	CSASDRRTGELFF	TGCAGTGCTAGCGATCGGAGAACCGGGGAGCTGTTTTTT
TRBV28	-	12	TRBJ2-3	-	CASSSPDDTQYF	TGTGCCAGCAGCTCCCCCGACGATACGCAGTATTTT
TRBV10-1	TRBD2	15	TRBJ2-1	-	CASSAVLAVSNEQFF	TGCGCCAGCAGTGCCGTACTAGCGGTGAGCAATGAGCAGTTCTTC
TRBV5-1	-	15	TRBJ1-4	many	CASSLDGSWSEKLFF	TGCGCCAGCAGCTTGGATGGCTCCTGGTCTGAAAAACTGTTTTTT
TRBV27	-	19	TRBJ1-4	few	CASSLSNRAPVATNEKLFF	TGTGCCAGCAGTTTATCGAACAGGGCCCCCGTAGCAACTAATGAAAAACTGTTTTTT
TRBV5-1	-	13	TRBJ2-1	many	CASSLVLADEQFF	TGCGCCAGCAGCTTGGTGCTAGCCGATGAGCAGTTCTTC
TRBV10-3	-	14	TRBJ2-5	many	CAISEGLRQETQYF	TGTGCCATCAGTGAAGGGCTCCGTCAAGAGACCCAGTACTTC
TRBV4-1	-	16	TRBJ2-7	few	CASSQVGGRHTYEQYF	TGCGCCAGCAGCCAAGTAGGGGGGAGGCATACCTACGAGCAGTACTTC
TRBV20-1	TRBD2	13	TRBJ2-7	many	CSASSGSTYEQYF	TGCAGTGCTTCTAGCGGGAGCACCTACGAGCAGTACTTC
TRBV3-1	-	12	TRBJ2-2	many	CASSSVTGELFF	TGTGCCAGCAGTAGCGTCACCGGGGAGCTGTTTTTT
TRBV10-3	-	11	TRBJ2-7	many	CAISEPGVQYF	TGTGCCATCAGTGAGCCAGGGGTGCAGTACTTC
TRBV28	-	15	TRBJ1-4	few	CASHSGLGTNEKLFF	TGTGCCAGCCATTCGGGGTTGGGAACTAATGAAAAACTGTTTTTT
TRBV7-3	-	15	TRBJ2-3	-	CASSLSRGATDTQYF	TGTGCCAGCAGCTTAAGTCGCGGGGCCACAGATACGCAGTATTTT
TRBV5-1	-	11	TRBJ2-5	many	CASSLTVTQYF	TGCGCCAGCAGCCTTACTGTAACCCAGTACTTC
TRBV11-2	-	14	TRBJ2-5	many	CASSLVGSRETQYF	TGTGCCAGCAGCTTAGTGGGGTCTCGGGAGACCCAGTACTTC
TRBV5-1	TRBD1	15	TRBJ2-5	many	CASSLGGQFQETQYF	TGCGCCAGCAGCTTGGGGGGACAGTTCCAAGAGACCCAGTACTTC
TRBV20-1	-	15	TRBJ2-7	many	CSEMAGTSLSYEQYF	TGCAGTGAGATGGCCGGGACTTCCCTTTCCTACGAGCAGTACTTC
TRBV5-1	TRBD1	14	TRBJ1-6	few	CASSLGYRGSPLHF	TGCGCCAGCAGCTTGGGATACAGGGGGTCACCCCTCCACTTT
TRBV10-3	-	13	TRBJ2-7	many	CAARDVESYEQYF	TGTGCCGCCCGGGACGTCGAGTCCTACGAGCAGTACTTC
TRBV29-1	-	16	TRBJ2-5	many	CSVEDRRLRGQETQYF	TGCAGCGTTGAAGATCGGAGGCTACGTGGGCAAGAGACCCAGTACTTC
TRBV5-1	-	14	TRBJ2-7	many	CASSLGRARDEQYF	TGCGCCAGCAGCCTCGGGAGAGCGAGGGACGAGCAGTACTTC
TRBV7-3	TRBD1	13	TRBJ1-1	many	CASSVRQGAEAFF	TGTGCCAGCAGCGTTCGACAGGGGGCTGAAGCTTTCTTT
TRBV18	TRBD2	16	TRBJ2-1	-	CASSLLWTSGYNEQFF	TGTGCCAGCTCACTACTATGGACTAGCGGCTACAATGAGCAGTTCTTC
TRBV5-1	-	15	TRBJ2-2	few	CASSLDLINTGELFF	TGCGCCAGCAGCTTGGACCTGATTAACACCGGGGAGCTGTTTTTT